This TCR beta chain emerged from a study of blood T cell repertoires in COVID-19. Overall study: The analysed material was cDNA or gDNA that came from T cells, B-cell-depleted T cells, or PBMCs.

Trimming took off 6 bases at V and 1 base at J, with 16 bases between the two ends. The CDR3 has 16 amino acids. Germline V gene lookup returns CDR1 SGHRS and CDR2 YFSETQ. In the source study's methods: Amplifying reference gene primers gave estimates of nucleated cell counts. Profiled with immunoSEQ multiplex PCR; TCRdb holds only in-frame clones, not every one. Clonal size and the V and J genes are those of that table, whereas D and trimming came from the DNA. The sample contains about 100,000 clones, around 81% of which appear only once. This clone has a single count. The TCR comes from a man aged 50-60 years with active or convalescent COVID-19. This chain links TRBV5-1 with TRBJ2-2; D is perhaps TRBD2 (5 bases). The sample comprised peripheral blood. The CDR3: CASTSGRSGNTGELFF. The CDR3 coding sequence is TGCGCCAGCACCTCGGGCCGGAGCGGGAACACCGGGGAGCTGTTTTTT.